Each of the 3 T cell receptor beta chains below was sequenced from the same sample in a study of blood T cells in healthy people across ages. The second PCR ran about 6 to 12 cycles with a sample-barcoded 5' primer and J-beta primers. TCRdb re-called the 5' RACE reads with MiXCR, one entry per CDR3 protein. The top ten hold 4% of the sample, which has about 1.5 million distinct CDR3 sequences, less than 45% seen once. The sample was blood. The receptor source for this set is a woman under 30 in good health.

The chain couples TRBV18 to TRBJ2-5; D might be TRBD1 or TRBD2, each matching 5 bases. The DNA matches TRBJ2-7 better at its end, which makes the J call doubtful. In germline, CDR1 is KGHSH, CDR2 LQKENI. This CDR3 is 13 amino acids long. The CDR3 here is CASSPGDLYEQYF. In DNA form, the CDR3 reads TGTGCCAGCTCACCAGGGGACCTATACGAGCAGTACTTC.

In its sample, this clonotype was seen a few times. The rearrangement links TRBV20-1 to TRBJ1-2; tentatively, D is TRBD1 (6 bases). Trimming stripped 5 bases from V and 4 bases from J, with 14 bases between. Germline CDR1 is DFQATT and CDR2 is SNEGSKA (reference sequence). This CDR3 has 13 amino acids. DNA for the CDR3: TGCAGTGCTGCTACAGGGATCGGCTATGGCTACACCTTC. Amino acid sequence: CSAATGIGYGYTF.

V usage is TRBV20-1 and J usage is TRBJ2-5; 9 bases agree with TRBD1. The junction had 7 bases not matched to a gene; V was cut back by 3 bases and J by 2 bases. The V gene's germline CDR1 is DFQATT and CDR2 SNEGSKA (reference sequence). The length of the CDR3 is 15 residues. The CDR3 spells CSARGQGLLQETQYF. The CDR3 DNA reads TGCAGTGCTAGGGGACAGGGACTATTACAAGAGACCCAGTACTTC.